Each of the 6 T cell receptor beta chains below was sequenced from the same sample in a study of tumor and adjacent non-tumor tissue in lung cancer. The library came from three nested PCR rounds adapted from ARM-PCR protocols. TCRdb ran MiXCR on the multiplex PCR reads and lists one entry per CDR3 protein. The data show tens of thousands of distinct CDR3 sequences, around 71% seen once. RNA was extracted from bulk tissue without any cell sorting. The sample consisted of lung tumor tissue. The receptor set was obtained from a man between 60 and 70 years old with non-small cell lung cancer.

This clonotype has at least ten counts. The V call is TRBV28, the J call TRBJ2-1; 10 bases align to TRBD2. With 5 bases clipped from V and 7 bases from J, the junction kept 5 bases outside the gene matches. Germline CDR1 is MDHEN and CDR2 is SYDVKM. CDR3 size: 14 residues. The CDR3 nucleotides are TGTGCCAGCAGTGCTTTGGGACTAGCGAATGAGCAGTTCTTC. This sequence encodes CASSALGLANEQFF.

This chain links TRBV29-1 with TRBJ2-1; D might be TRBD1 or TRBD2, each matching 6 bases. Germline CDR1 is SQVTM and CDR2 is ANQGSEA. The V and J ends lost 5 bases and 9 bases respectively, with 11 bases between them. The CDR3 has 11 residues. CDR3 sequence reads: CSVWGASEQFF. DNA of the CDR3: TGCAGCGTTTGGGGGGCCAGTGAGCAGTTCTTC.

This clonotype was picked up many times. The CDR3 loop reads CASSSTGKAFF. DNA for the CDR3: TGTGCCAGCAGCTCAACAGGGAAAGCTTTCTTT. The chain recombines TRBV5-4 with TRBJ1-1, with a tentative D call TRBD1 (6 bases). The CDR3 covers 11 residues. Trimming cost V 3 bases and J 9 bases, with 9 bases left between them. In germline, CDR1 is SGHNT, CDR2 YYREEE (reference sequence).

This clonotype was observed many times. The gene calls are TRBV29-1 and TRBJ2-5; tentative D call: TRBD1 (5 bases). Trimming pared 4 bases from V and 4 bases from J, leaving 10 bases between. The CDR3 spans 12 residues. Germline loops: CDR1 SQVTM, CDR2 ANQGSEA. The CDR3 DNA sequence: TGCAGCGTTGGATTGCAGGGAGAGACCCAGTACTTC. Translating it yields CSVGLQGETQYF.

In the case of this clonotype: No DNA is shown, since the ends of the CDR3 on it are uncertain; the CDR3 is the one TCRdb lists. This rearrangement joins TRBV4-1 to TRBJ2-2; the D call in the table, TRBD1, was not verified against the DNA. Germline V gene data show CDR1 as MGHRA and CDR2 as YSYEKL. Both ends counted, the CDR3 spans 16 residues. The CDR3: CASNTVGQCATGELFF.

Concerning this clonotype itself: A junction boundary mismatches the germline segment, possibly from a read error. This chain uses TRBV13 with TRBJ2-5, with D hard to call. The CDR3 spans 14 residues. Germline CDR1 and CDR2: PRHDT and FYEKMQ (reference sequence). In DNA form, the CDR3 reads TGTGTCAGCATCCTCTTTACGACACGGGAGACCCAGTACTTC. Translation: CVSILFTTRETQYF.